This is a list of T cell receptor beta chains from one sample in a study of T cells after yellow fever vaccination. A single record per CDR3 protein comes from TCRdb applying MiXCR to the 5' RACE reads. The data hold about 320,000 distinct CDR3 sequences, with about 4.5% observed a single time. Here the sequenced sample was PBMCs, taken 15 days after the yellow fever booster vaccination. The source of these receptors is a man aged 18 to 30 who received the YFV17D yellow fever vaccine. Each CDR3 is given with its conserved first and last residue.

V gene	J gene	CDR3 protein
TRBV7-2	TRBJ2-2	CASSKVVGPGNTGELFF
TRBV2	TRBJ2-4	CASSRDREAKNIQYF
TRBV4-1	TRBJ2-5	CASSQYSGVETQYF
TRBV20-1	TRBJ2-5	CSARSGGHQETQYF
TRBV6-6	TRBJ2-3	CASSWEPGQTSTDTQYF
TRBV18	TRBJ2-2	CASSPQNSFNTGELFF
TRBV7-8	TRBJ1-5	CASSLPGQGEQPQHF
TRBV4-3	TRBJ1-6	CASSLDVRTANSPLHF
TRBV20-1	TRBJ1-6	CSAEQPRGAPLHF
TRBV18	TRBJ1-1	CASSPRHGQKNTEAFF
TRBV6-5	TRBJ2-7	CASRGLAGPSYEQYF
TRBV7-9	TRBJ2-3	CASGLARGGTDTQYF
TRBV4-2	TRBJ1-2	CASSQEGQGGADGYTF
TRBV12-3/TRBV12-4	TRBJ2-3	CASRADPTDTQYF
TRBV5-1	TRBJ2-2	CASLEGPNTGELFF
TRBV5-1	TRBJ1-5	CASSLEFLQGKHF
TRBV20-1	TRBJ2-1	CSAGAASGGSYNEQFF
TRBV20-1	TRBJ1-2	CSASGVTGPLFAGGYTF
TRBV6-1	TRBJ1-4	CADRVHNEKLFF
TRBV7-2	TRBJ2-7	CASSLSQGEQYF
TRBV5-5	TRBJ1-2	CASRPGRGNYGYTF
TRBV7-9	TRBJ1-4	CASSLSGTLNEKLFF
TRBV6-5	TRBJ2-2	CASSWGAPGELFF
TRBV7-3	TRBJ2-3	CASSLTSGDTQYF
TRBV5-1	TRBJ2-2	CATRIASGTTGELFF
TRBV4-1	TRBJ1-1	CASSLGQGAGLEAFF
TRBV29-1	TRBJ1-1	CSVGPGGPNTEAFF
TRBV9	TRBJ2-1	CASSAGTSGSSYNEQFF
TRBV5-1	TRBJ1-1	CASSLGPGQGITEAFF
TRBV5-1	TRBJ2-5	CASRPVTEETQYF
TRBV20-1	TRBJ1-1	CSATMSYEAFF
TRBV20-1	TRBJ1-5	CSARAGNGNQPQHF
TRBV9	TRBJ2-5	CASSASSGAGETQYF
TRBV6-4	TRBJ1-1	CASSDSPGSTEAFF
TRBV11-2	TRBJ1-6	CASSLDSRGDYNSPLHF
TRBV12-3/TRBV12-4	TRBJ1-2	CASSSDREVNYGYTF
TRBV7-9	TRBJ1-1	CASSLVREAAEAFF
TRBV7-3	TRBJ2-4	CASTRDRLAKNIQYF
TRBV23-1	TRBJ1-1	CASNQTGQGARWTEAFF
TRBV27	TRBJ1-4	CASSHPLEKLFF
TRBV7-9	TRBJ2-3	CASSSGPANTDTQYF
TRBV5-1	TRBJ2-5	CASSRGDRRETQYF
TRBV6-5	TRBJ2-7	CASSYRGGFYEQYF
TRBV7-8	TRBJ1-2	CASSFESRGYGYTF
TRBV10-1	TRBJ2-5	CASMRETQYF
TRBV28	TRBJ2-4	CASSFLSETGVDKNIQYF
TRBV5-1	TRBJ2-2	CASSGRGPYGTGELFF
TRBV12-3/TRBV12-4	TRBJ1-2	CASSFFGAYGYTF
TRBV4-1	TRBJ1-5	CASSPERGSRQPQHF
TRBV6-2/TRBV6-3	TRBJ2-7	CASTGLAGHVAYEQYF
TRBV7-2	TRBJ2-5	CATRSGGHQETQYF
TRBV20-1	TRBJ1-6	CSVTRGESSYNSPLHF
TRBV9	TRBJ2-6	CASSVAVGRGANVLTF
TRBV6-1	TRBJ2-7	CASSEEEGTGSHEQYF
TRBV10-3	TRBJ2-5	CAISPTSGYQETQYF
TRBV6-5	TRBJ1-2	CASSYSQVANYGYTF
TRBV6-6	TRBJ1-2	CASSQTRGSNGYTF